Listed below are T cell receptor beta chains from one sample, sequenced in a study of shared clonotypes between healthy human individuals. Profiling relied on immunoSEQ multiplex PCR, and the TCRdb table lists in-frame clones only, not all of them. The sample records some 700,000 clones, 90% being singletons. What was sequenced was memory CD8+ T cells from PBMCs. These receptors all come from a man younger than 30 in good health. Some clones in this sample may be carry-over from other donors' samples. CDR3s include the opening cysteine and the closing phenylalanine or tryptophan. Fields, in order: J gene, clone size, D gene, V gene, CDR3 protein, CDR3 DNA. The D gene is left open where the match is weak. A row's size may be missing; if present it is once, few, many or a size class.

j_gene: TRBJ1-3; abundance: -; d_gene: TRBD1; v_gene: TRBV4-2; CDR3aa: CASSQVWQGVGNTIYF; CDR3nt: TGTGCCAGCAGCCAAGTGTGGCAGGGGGTTGGAAACACCATATATTTT
j_gene: TRBJ2-3; abundance: -; d_gene: -; v_gene: TRBV7-9; CDR3aa: CASSPTGISTDTQYF; CDR3nt: TGTGCCAGCAGCCCCACAGGGATAAGCACAGATACGCAGTATTTT
j_gene: TRBJ1-2; abundance: -; d_gene: -; v_gene: TRBV27; CDR3aa: CASMGVLNYGYTF; CDR3nt: TGTGCCAGCATGGGGGTGCTGAACTATGGCTACACCTTC
j_gene: TRBJ1-1; abundance: -; d_gene: -; v_gene: TRBV7-9; CDR3aa: CASSFFANTEAFF; CDR3nt: TGTGCCAGCAGCTTTTTCGCGAACACTGAAGCTTTCTTT
j_gene: TRBJ2-6; abundance: -; d_gene: TRBD1; v_gene: TRBV7-8; CDR3aa: CASSLVTGGFLGANVLTF; CDR3nt: TGTGCCAGCAGCTTAGTGACAGGGGGCTTCTTAGGGGCCAACGTCCTGACTTTC
j_gene: TRBJ2-1; abundance: -; d_gene: -; v_gene: TRBV9; CDR3aa: CASSVEERSSYNEQFF; CDR3nt: TGTGCCAGCAGCGTAGAGGAGCGGAGCTCCTACAATGAGCAGTTCTTC
j_gene: TRBJ2-1; abundance: few; d_gene: TRBD2; v_gene: TRBV4-1; CDR3aa: CASSHQSGSIDNEQFF; CDR3nt: TGCGCCAGCAGCCATCAAAGCGGGAGTATCGACAATGAGCAGTTCTTC
j_gene: TRBJ2-7; abundance: -; d_gene: TRBD2; v_gene: TRBV19; CDR3aa: CATRLAGTEAYEQYF; CDR3nt: TGTGCCACTCGGCTAGCGGGGACCGAAGCCTACGAGCAGTACTTC
j_gene: TRBJ1-1; abundance: -; d_gene: TRBD1; v_gene: TRBV13; CDR3aa: CASGDRGNTEAFF; CDR3nt: TGTGCCAGCGGGGACAGGGGGAACACTGAAGCTTTCTTT
j_gene: TRBJ1-5; abundance: -; d_gene: -; v_gene: TRBV6-5; CDR3aa: CASSSTQGANQPQHF; CDR3nt: TGTGCCAGCAGTTCAACACAGGGCGCGAATCAGCCCCAGCATTTT
j_gene: TRBJ2-7; abundance: -; d_gene: -; v_gene: TRBV9; CDR3aa: CASSVEDWPYEQYF; CDR3nt: TGTGCCAGCAGCGTAGAGGACTGGCCCTACGAGCAGTACTTC
j_gene: TRBJ2-7; abundance: -; d_gene: -; v_gene: TRBV27; CDR3aa: CASSSLDRTYEQYF; CDR3nt: TGTGCCAGCAGTTCGCTCGACAGAACCTACGAGCAGTACTTC
j_gene: TRBJ1-1; abundance: -; d_gene: -; v_gene: TRBV5-5; CDR3aa: CASSLGFHTEAFF; CDR3nt: TGTGCCAGCAGCTTAGGCTTTCACACTGAAGCTTTCTTT
j_gene: TRBJ2-2; abundance: -; d_gene: TRBD2; v_gene: TRBV11-2; CDR3aa: CASILRASGELFF; CDR3nt: TGTGCCAGCATATTAAGGGCTAGCGGAGAGCTGTTTTTT
j_gene: TRBJ2-7; abundance: -; d_gene: -; v_gene: TRBV13; CDR3aa: CASNTDQKSGPYEQYF; CDR3nt: TGTGCCAGCAACACCGACCAAAAAAGCGGGCCCTACGAGCAGTACTTC
j_gene: TRBJ1-3; abundance: -; d_gene: -; v_gene: TRBV25-1; CDR3aa: CASSEVQGAGNTIYF; CDR3nt: TGTGCCAGCAGTGAGGTTCAGGGAGCTGGAAACACCATATATTTT
j_gene: TRBJ2-7; abundance: -; d_gene: TRBD2; v_gene: TRBV27; CDR3aa: CASSFRLAGGYEQYF; CDR3nt: TGTGCCAGCAGTTTTCGGCTAGCGGGAGGATACGAGCAGTACTTC
j_gene: TRBJ2-5; abundance: -; d_gene: -; v_gene: TRBV7-6; CDR3aa: CASSLEQEEETQYF; CDR3nt: TGTGCCAGCAGCTTAGAACAGGAGGAAGAGACCCAGTACTTC
j_gene: TRBJ2-7; abundance: -; d_gene: -; v_gene: TRBV29-1; CDR3aa: CSAVGGSEEQYF; CDR3nt: TGCAGCGCCGTTGGAGGATCGGAAGAGCAGTACTTC
j_gene: TRBJ2-1; abundance: -; d_gene: TRBD1; v_gene: TRBV9; CDR3aa: CASSTSQGQYNEQFF; CDR3nt: TGTGCCAGCAGCACCAGCCAGGGACAGTACAATGAGCAGTTCTTC
j_gene: TRBJ2-3; abundance: -; d_gene: TRBD2; v_gene: TRBV5-4; CDR3aa: CASSSGLGLAGVDTQYF; CDR3nt: TGTGCCAGCAGCTCCGGGCTGGGACTAGCGGGAGTGGATACGCAGTATTTT
j_gene: TRBJ2-4; abundance: -; d_gene: -; v_gene: TRBV7-9; CDR3aa: CASSLYGTEVAKNIQYF; CDR3nt: TGTGCCAGCAGCTTATACGGTACAGAAGTAGCCAAAAACATTCAGTACTTC
j_gene: TRBJ1-1; abundance: -; d_gene: -; v_gene: TRBV9; CDR3aa: CASSVGWVGGPNTEAFF; CDR3nt: TGTGCCAGCAGCGTAGGGTGGGTGGGCGGACCGAACACTGAAGCTTTCTTT
j_gene: TRBJ1-2; abundance: -; d_gene: -; v_gene: TRBV9; CDR3aa: CASSGGPGDGGKYGYTF; CDR3nt: TGTGCCAGCAGCGGGGGTCCAGGGGACGGAGGGAAGTATGGCTACACCTTC
j_gene: TRBJ2-7; abundance: -; d_gene: TRBD2; v_gene: TRBV6-6; CDR3aa: CASLGRSGIYYEQYF; CDR3nt: TGTGCCAGCCTCGGGCGGAGCGGGATTTACTACGAGCAGTACTTC
j_gene: TRBJ2-7; abundance: -; d_gene: -; v_gene: TRBV27; CDR3aa: CASSLGGPTYEQYF; CDR3nt: TGTGCCAGCAGTTTGGGGGGGCCGACTTACGAGCAGTACTTC
j_gene: TRBJ2-1; abundance: -; d_gene: -; v_gene: TRBV4-3; CDR3aa: CASSQVIARIVYNEQFF; CDR3nt: TGCGCCAGCAGCCAAGTTATTGCTAGGATCGTCTACAATGAGCAGTTCTTC
j_gene: TRBJ1-2; abundance: -; d_gene: -; v_gene: TRBV2; CDR3aa: CASSVRASNYGYTF; CDR3nt: TGTGCCAGCAGTGTAAGGGCGAGTAACTATGGCTACACCTTC
j_gene: TRBJ2-7; abundance: once; d_gene: TRBD2; v_gene: TRBV19; CDR3aa: CASSMTLPSGRIYEQYF; CDR3nt: TGTGCCAGTAGTATGACTCTCCCTAGCGGGAGGATCTACGAGCAGTACTTC
j_gene: TRBJ2-1; abundance: -; d_gene: -; v_gene: TRBV7-9; CDR3aa: CACPPTSFSYNEQFF; CDR3nt: TGTGCCTGCCCTCCCACTAGTTTCTCCTACAATGAGCAGTTCTTC
j_gene: TRBJ2-4; abundance: once; d_gene: TRBD1; v_gene: TRBV7-9; CDR3aa: CASSSQGARNIQYF; CDR3nt: TGTGCCAGCAGCTCACAGGGGGCGAGAAACATTCAGTACTTC
j_gene: TRBJ2-1; abundance: -; d_gene: -; v_gene: TRBV6-4; CDR3aa: CASSDSPTDEQFF; CDR3nt: TGTGCCAGCAGTGACTCCCCCACGGATGAGCAGTTCTTC
j_gene: TRBJ2-3; abundance: -; d_gene: -; v_gene: TRBV4-3; CDR3aa: CASSQDQGQGDTQYF; CDR3nt: TGCGCCAGCAGCCAAGACCAGGGTCAAGGAGATACGCAGTATTTT
j_gene: TRBJ1-1; abundance: -; d_gene: TRBD1; v_gene: TRBV9; CDR3aa: CASSVGDRVGEAFF; CDR3nt: TGTGCCAGCAGCGTAGGAGACAGGGTCGGTGAAGCTTTCTTT
j_gene: TRBJ2-7; abundance: -; d_gene: -; v_gene: TRBV5-1; CDR3aa: CASSSLPGGGSYEQYF; CDR3nt: TGCGCCAGCAGCTCGTTACCCGGTGGGGGCTCCTACGAGCAGTACTTC
j_gene: TRBJ1-1; abundance: -; d_gene: -; v_gene: TRBV27; CDR3aa: CASSRGTNTEAFF; CDR3nt: TGTGCCAGCAGCCGGGGAACGAACACTGAAGCTTTCTTT
j_gene: TRBJ2-3; abundance: -; d_gene: -; v_gene: TRBV6-4; CDR3aa: CASSDSAGSTDTQYF; CDR3nt: TGTGCCAGCAGTGACTCGGCAGGAAGCACAGATACGCAGTATTTT
j_gene: TRBJ1-2; abundance: -; d_gene: -; v_gene: TRBV4-1; CDR3aa: CASSQGGGYANYGYTF; CDR3nt: TGCGCCAGCAGCCAAGGCGGTGGATATGCTAACTATGGCTACACCTTC
j_gene: TRBJ1-1; abundance: few; d_gene: -; v_gene: TRBV5-1; CDR3aa: CASSLDRPGEAFF; CDR3nt: TGCGCCAGCAGCTTGGATCGTCCCGGGGAAGCTTTCTTT
j_gene: TRBJ1-5; abundance: -; d_gene: -; v_gene: TRBV7-2; CDR3aa: CASSLRGVSYSNQPQHF; CDR3nt: TGTGCCAGCAGCTTACGTGGAGTGTCCTATAGCAATCAGCCCCAGCATTTT
j_gene: TRBJ1-1; abundance: -; d_gene: -; v_gene: TRBV19; CDR3aa: CASSTMRTANTEAFF; CDR3nt: TGTGCCAGTAGTACGATGCGGACGGCGAACACTGAAGCTTTCTTT
j_gene: TRBJ2-3; abundance: -; d_gene: -; v_gene: TRBV6-6; CDR3aa: CASSYLGGSTDTQYF; CDR3nt: TGTGCCAGCAGTTACCTCGGAGGTAGCACAGATACGCAGTATTTT
j_gene: TRBJ2-7; abundance: -; d_gene: -; v_gene: TRBV30; CDR3aa: CAWSVQGLRYEQYF; CDR3nt: TGTGCCTGGAGTGTACAGGGACTAAGATACGAGCAGTACTTC
j_gene: TRBJ2-1; abundance: -; d_gene: -; v_gene: TRBV6-5; CDR3aa: CASSYSPSTSRLEQFF; CDR3nt: TGTGCCAGCAGTTACTCTCCTTCGACTAGTAGGTTGGAGCAGTTCTTC
j_gene: TRBJ2-1; abundance: once; d_gene: TRBD2; v_gene: TRBV6-5; CDR3aa: CASSIRGDPYNEQFF; CDR3nt: TGTGCCAGCAGCATCCGGGGGGACCCCTACAATGAGCAGTTCTTC
j_gene: TRBJ2-7; abundance: -; d_gene: -; v_gene: TRBV5-4; CDR3aa: CASSLGGETYEQYF; CDR3nt: TGTGCCAGCAGCTTAGGAGGCGAAACCTACGAGCAGTACTTC
j_gene: TRBJ2-6; abundance: -; d_gene: -; v_gene: TRBV6-5; CDR3aa: CASSSTSSGANVLTF; CDR3nt: TGTGCCAGCAGTTCCACTAGCTCTGGGGCCAACGTCCTGACTTTC
j_gene: TRBJ2-1; abundance: once; d_gene: TRBD2; v_gene: TRBV27; CDR3aa: CASSFKSGRVGYEQFF; CDR3nt: TGTGCCAGCAGTTTCAAAAGCGGGAGGGTCGGCTATGAGCAGTTCTTC
j_gene: TRBJ1-2; abundance: few; d_gene: TRBD1; v_gene: TRBV7-9; CDR3aa: CASTEDRVGNYGYTF; CDR3nt: TGTGCCAGCACCGAGGACAGGGTTGGGAACTATGGCTACACCTTC
j_gene: TRBJ2-7; abundance: few; d_gene: -; v_gene: TRBV28; CDR3aa: CASSLRTLPPQYF; CDR3nt: TGTGCCAGCAGTTTACGGACACTCCCGCCCCAGTACTTC
j_gene: TRBJ2-1; abundance: many; d_gene: -; v_gene: TRBV5-6; CDR3aa: CASSPLRGFFDEQFF; CDR3nt: TGTGCCAGCAGCCCCCTTCGCGGGTTCTTCGATGAGCAGTTCTTC
j_gene: TRBJ2-1; abundance: -; d_gene: -; v_gene: TRBV7-9; CDR3aa: CASSPVTSGNEQFF; CDR3nt: TGTGCCAGCAGCCCAGTTACTTCCGGCAATGAGCAGTTCTTC
j_gene: TRBJ2-7; abundance: -; d_gene: -; v_gene: TRBV19; CDR3aa: CASRTSPSSYEQYF; CDR3nt: TGTGCCAGTAGAACTAGCCCCAGCTCCTACGAGCAGTACTTC
j_gene: TRBJ2-7; abundance: -; d_gene: TRBD2; v_gene: TRBV7-6; CDR3aa: CASSPAASGLSSYEQYF; CDR3nt: TGTGCCAGCAGCCCCGCGGCTAGCGGACTTAGCTCCTACGAGCAGTACTTC